Below are 4 T cell receptor beta chains sequenced from a single sample in a study of shared clonotypes between healthy human individuals. The method was immunoSEQ multiplex PCR; TCRdb's version includes in-frame clones alone and lacks a portion of them. The table lists about 1.5 million clones, 98% of them singletons. Sequencing was performed on naive CD4+ T cells sorted from blood. Subset specified: CD45RA+ positively selected. Receptor source: a young man in good health.

This clone was picked up one time. The chain links TRBV2 to TRBJ1-1, with 8 bases matching TRBD1. CDR3 length: 12 residues. J gave up 6 bases and V 10 bases, and 7 bases lay outside the gene matches. CDR1 SNHLY and CDR2 FYNNEI come from the germline V gene. The CDR3 here is CAKHQDRAEAFF. Here the CDR3 DNA reads TGTGCCAAACATCAGGACAGGGCTGAAGCTTTCTTT.

In this sample, this clone turned up once. The chain uses TRBV27 and TRBJ2-1; D gene unclear. The CDR3 is 13 amino acids. V lost 5 bases to trimming and J lost 4 bases, with 9 bases between them. Germline CDR1 and CDR2: MNHEY and SMNVEV (reference sequence). The CDR3 sequence: CASSPSRYNEQFF. The CDR3 DNA reads TGTGCCAGCAGTCCATCTAGGTACAATGAGCAGTTCTTC.

Note on this clone: At the DNA level, this CDR3 is encoded by other sequences in the same sample as well. The chain recombines TRBV7-2 with TRBJ2-7, with TRBD2 matching 11 bases. V dropped 5 bases and J dropped 4; count of bases not matched to a gene: 4. CDR1 is SGHTA and CDR2 is FQGNSA in the germline V gene. The CDR3 has 14 amino acids. The CDR3 sequence is CASSLTSGAYEQYF. DNA for the CDR3: TGTGCCAGCAGCCTGACTAGCGGGGCGTACGAGCAGTACTTC.

The genes are TRBV7-9 and TRBJ2-1; 7 bases agree with TRBD1. V shed 3 bases and J 5 bases; nucleotides not matched to a gene: 19. The germline V gene encodes CDR1 SEHNR and CDR2 FQNEAQ (reference sequence). The CDR3 sequence is 19 residues long. The CDR3 region is CASSFRGQTILGWDNEQFF. In DNA, the CDR3 is TGTGCCAGCAGCTTCCGGGGACAGACCATTTTGGGGTGGGACAATGAGCAGTTCTTC.